In this sample, the clone carrying this TCR beta chain turned up a few times. An end of the junction does not agree with germline; a read error may underlie this. The CDR3 extends over 15 amino acids. This record belongs to a study of blood T cells in healthy people across ages. It was with a sample-barcoded 5' primer and a J-beta primer mix that a second PCR of roughly 6 to 12 cycles was run. TCRdb reprocessed the 5' RACE reads via MiXCR and lists one record per CDR3 protein. Of hundreds of thousands of distinct CDR3 sequences listed, 29% are singletons. This sequence was found in a woman of 80 years or more in good health. The V and J genes are TRBV12-3 or TRBV12-4 and TRBJ1-2; 7 positions match TRBD1. Sequenced input: blood. The CDR3 sequence: CASSYQTGRNYGYIF. The CDR3 nucleotides read TGTGCCAGCAGTTACCAGACAGGGAGAAACTATGGCTACATCTTC.